This TCR beta chain was sequenced during a study of blood T cells in healthy people across ages. Study as a whole: Researchers report that template switching captured about one barcoded beta molecule per two T cells.

CDR1 is SEHNR, CDR2 FQNEAQ, per germline (reference sequence). Trimming shortened V by 2 bases and J by 4 bases, and 17 bases separated the two germline ends. CDR3 length: 16 residues. Each sample gave at least 6.5 million isolated PBMCs. Together with a sample-barcoded 5' primer, a J-beta primer mix was included in a second PCR lasting roughly 6 to 12 cycles. In TCRdb, the 5' RACE reads were re-called with MiXCR into one record per CDR3 protein. The table records around 2 million distinct CDR3 sequences, about 39% of them present only once. The chain links TRBV7-9 to TRBJ1-2; TRBD1 is a possible D gene (6 bases). Sequencing was carried out using blood. This sequence was found in a human donor in good health. This chain's CDR3 is CASSLPTGSDGYGYTF. CDR3 DNA: TGTGCCAGCAGCTTACCTACAGGGTCTGACGGCTATGGCTACACCTTC.